These T cell receptor beta chains were read from a single sample in a study of cytotoxic CD8 clonotypes in ibrutinib-treated CLL. Assay used: immunoSEQ multiplex PCR; TCRdb lists only in-frame clones, some missing. The profile shows roughly 130,000 clones, about 91% of them singletons. Specimen: PBMCs, collected after 12 months of ibrutinib treatment. The source of these receptors is a human donor with chronic lymphocytic leukemia. The conserved cysteine and the conserved F or W are not part of the CDR3 here. Rows give clone size only sometimes, using once, few, many, or a class for an expanded clone.

clone_size	cdr3_length	v_call	j_call	cdr3_aa
-	10	TRBV5-3	TRBJ2-7	ARNTGTYEQY
-	12	TRBV5-1	TRBJ2-1	ASTQTSSYNEQF
-	12	TRBV9	TRBJ2-7	ASSVRLAGVEQY
-	13	TRBV6-6	TRBJ2-5	ASSYSGLVGETQY
-	12	TRBV4-1	TRBJ1-2	ASSQGDSRRGYT
-	15	TRBV4-1	TRBJ1-2	ASSQDLRQGERDGYT
-	10	TRBV5-1	TRBJ2-7	ASRDTSYEQY
few	11	TRBV19	TRBJ2-1	ASSKVGGNEQF
-	10	TRBV6-5	TRBJ2-7	ASSYGEYEQY
-	14	TRBV27	TRBJ2-5	ASGRPLGGSQETQY
-	16	TRBV2	TRBJ2-1	ASSRSRGSTSSYNEQF
-	12	TRBV28	TRBJ1-3	AIHQGVSGNTIY
-	9	TRBV11-2	TRBJ2-5	ASSFDRAQY
-	14	TRBV27	TRBJ2-7	ASGSPRGRASYEQY
-	15	TRBV7-6	TRBJ2-7	ASSLRGSGSRTYEQY
once	11	TRBV10-1	TRBJ2-3	ATNRASTDTQY
-	18	TRBV7-2	TRBJ2-5	ASSLALGLAGGPGGETQY
-	12	TRBV5-1	TRBJ2-5	ASSSPTGVETQY
-	17	TRBV7-8	TRBJ1-5	ASSTGWGTAMNSNQPQH
-	12	TRBV7-3	TRBJ1-2	ASSFSGQVDGYT
-	14	TRBV9	TRBJ2-7	ASSPRGGPSGYEQY
once	14	TRBV9	TRBJ2-1	ASSGRGQGGGSEQF
-	10	TRBV28	TRBJ2-7	ASSRQYYEQY
-	9	TRBV27	TRBJ1-2	ASSQGYGYT
-	12	TRBV18	TRBJ1-3	ASSGQGSGNTIY
-	14	TRBV15	TRBJ2-7	ATSDRARPGGLEQY
-	10	TRBV7-9	TRBJ2-3	ASSLLGDTQY
-	12	TRBV11-3	TRBJ1-6	ASSLNTYNSPLH
-	13	TRBV28	TRBJ1-1	ASSWGFGGSGEAF
-	14	TRBV5-1	TRBJ1-1	ASSRQKGQGGSEAF
once	13	TRBV10-3	TRBJ2-3	AISGELAGMNTQY
-	13	TRBV4-3	TRBJ2-3	ASSQVAALPDTQY
-	14	TRBV5-4	TRBJ2-7	ASSPGIAGLSYEQY
-	14	TRBV10-3	TRBJ1-4	AISESLMVTNEKLF
-	12	TRBV25-1	TRBJ1-2	ASSDGTAIYGYT
-	19	TRBV21-1	TRBJ2-1	ASSKLKREDTAVNSYNEQF
-	13	TRBV28	TRBJ2-6	ASTPRVSGANVLT
once	11	TRBV19	TRBJ2-7	ASSRGRQGEQY
-	17	TRBV7-3	TRBJ1-4	ASSLRGQGAFVTNEKLF
-	9	TRBV20-1	TRBJ2-3	ITKHDSPQY
-	10	TRBV28	TRBJ1-2	ASSLNDYGYT